One and the same sample provided the 18 T cell receptor beta chains below, sequenced in a study of blood T cell repertoires in COVID-19. The table came from immunoSEQ multiplex PCR; TCRdb's copy has only in-frame clones and leaves some out. The profile shows 150,000 to 200,000 clones, more than 80% of them singletons. The sequencing sample was made of PBMCs or T cells enriched from blood (not recorded which). Receptor source: a man aged 45-65 years who had recovered from COVID-19.

V and J are TRBV4-2 and TRBJ2-5; D is unresolved. CDR3 length equals 12 residues. Germline CDR1 reads LGHNA; CDR2 reads YNFKEQ. Deletions cut 2 bases from V and 4 bases from J, with 5 bases between. CDR3 loop: CASSQIGETQYF. The DNA for the CDR3 is TGTGCCAGCAGCCAAATCGGAGAGACCCAGTACTTC.

The V and J genes are TRBV27 and TRBJ2-1, with D tentatively TRBD2 (5 bases). The V end lost 4 bases, the J end lost 4 bases, and 8 bases lay between the germline ends. The CDR3 totals 13 residues. Germline V gene data show CDR1 as MNHEY and CDR2 as SMNVEV (reference sequence). In DNA form, the CDR3 reads TGTGCCAGCAGTTGGTCGGGATACAATGAGCAGTTCTTC. This translates into CASSWSGYNEQFF.

The genes are TRBV6-5 and TRBJ1-1; no reliable D call. This CDR3 comprises 13 residues. Germline V CDR1 and CDR2: MNHEY, SVGAGI. Trimming left V 3 bases short and J 3 bases short, with 8 bases between. The CDR3 is CASSYYRDTEAFF. The CDR3 nucleotides read TGTGCCAGCAGTTATTACCGGGACACTGAAGCTTTCTTT.

This CDR3 is CASSTQPRGGHQHF. CDR3 in DNA: TGTGCCAGCAGCACTCAGCCCCGGGGAGGGCATCAGCATTTT. This chain links TRBV9 with TRBJ1-5; D unresolved. V shed 4 bases and J shed 13 bases, with 21 bases lying between them. The CDR3 extends over 14 amino acids. The germline CDR1 and CDR2 sequences are SGDLS and YYNGEE.

The V call is TRBV5-1, the J call TRBJ2-3; 8 bases agree with TRBD2. There are 15 residues in the CDR3. Germline V CDR1 and CDR2: SGHRS, YFSETQ. V lost 5 bases to trimming and J lost 4 bases; unmatched junction nucleotides: 9. CDR3 sequence (DNA): TGCGCCAGCAGGTCTAGCGCGGGGGGCCCAGATACGCAGTATTTT. It encodes CASRSSAGGPDTQYF.

The J gene is TRBJ1-1, the V gene TRBV2; possible D gene TRBD1, 5 bases. The CDR3 loop spans 13 amino acids. The germline V gene has CDR1 SNHLY and CDR2 FYNNEI. V was trimmed by 5 bases and J by 8 bases, leaving 15 bases between them. The CDR3: CASSLGGTTEAFF. In nucleotides, the CDR3 is TGTGCCAGCAGTCTTGGGGGGACCACCGAAGCTTTCTTT.

This chain joins TRBV4-1 and TRBJ2-1; the match to TRBD1 covers 10 bases. Germline V gene lookup returns CDR1 MGHRA and CDR2 YSYEKL. The CDR3 totals 16 residues. The ends lost 4 bases at V and 7 bases at J; junction bases unmatched: 10. This CDR3 is CASSPSDRGQWNEQFF. CDR3 nucleotides: TGCGCCAGCAGCCCGTCCGACAGGGGGCAATGGAATGAGCAGTTCTTC.

The CDR3: CASTAGAYEQYF. CDR3 sequence (DNA): TGTGCCAGCACCGCGGGGGCCTACGAGCAGTACTTC. This chain connects TRBV2 to TRBJ2-7, with 7 nucleotides matching TRBD2. The germline CDR1 and CDR2 sequences are SNHLY and FYNNEI. The CDR3 is made up of 12 amino acids. Unmatched junction bases numbered 2, after V lost 7 bases and J lost 2 bases.

The rearrangement uses TRBV5-1 and TRBJ1-1, with a possible D match to TRBD1 (6 bases). The CDR3 has 15 amino acids. Germline V gene lookup returns CDR1 SGHRS and CDR2 YFSETQ. V dropped 4 bases and J dropped 11 bases, with 24 bases sitting between them. The CDR3 here is CASSKALGAGYTAFF. The CDR3 nucleotides read TGCGCCAGCAGCAAAGCGCTGGGGGCCGGTTATACGGCTTTCTTT.

V and J are TRBV7-3 and TRBJ2-2; D may be TRBD1 (6 bases). Trimming left V 6 bases short and J 6 bases short, with 17 bases between. This CDR3 region has 15 residues. The germline V gene has CDR1 SGHTA and CDR2 FQGTGA. In DNA, the CDR3 is TGTGCCAGCAGTACCTATCAAGGGGGAGCCGGGGAGCTGTTTTTT. It is translated as CASSTYQGGAGELFF.

This chain connects TRBV29-1 to TRBJ2-3, with D unresolved. Germline CDR1 reads SQVTM; CDR2 reads ANQGSEA. V lost 6 bases and J 3 bases, leaving 16 bases between the germline ends. This CDR3 contains 14 residues. CDR3 DNA sequence: TGCAGCGTACCCCCATCCGGGTGGACAGATACGCAGTATTTT. This encodes CSVPPSGWTDTQYF.

For the CDR3, the DNA is TGTGCCAGCAGCCACCGACGCGAAACAGGCTTGTCGGTCGCTGGCTACACCTTC. This translates into CASSHRRETGLSVAGYTF. The V and J genes are TRBV7-8 and TRBJ1-2; D might be TRBD1 (5 bases). CDR1 is SGHVS and CDR2 is FQNEAQ in the germline V gene. V lost 5 bases, J lost 7 bases, and 29 bases lay in between. This CDR3 comprises 18 residues. Looking up the rest from reference TRBV7-8 and TRBJ1-2 gives the full variable domain: GAGVSQSPRYKVAKRGQDVALRCDPISGHVSLFWYQQALGQGPEFLTYFQNEAQLDKSGLPSDRFFAERPEGSVSTLKIQRTQQEDSAVYLCASSHRRETGLSVAGYTFGSGTRLTVV.

This clone has only one observation. The V and J genes are TRBV7-9 and TRBJ2-5; possibly TRBD2 for D (7 bases). Germline values: CDR1 SEHNR, CDR2 FQNEAQ (reference sequence). This CDR3 has 16 residues. V gave up 4 bases and J gave up 3 bases, with 18 bases separating them. This CDR3 is CASSSTLGGEEETQYF. As DNA, the CDR3 is TGTGCCAGCAGCTCAACTTTAGGGGGGGAGGAAGAGACCCAGTACTTC.

This rearrangement joins TRBV12-5 to TRBJ2-5, with 9 bases lining up with TRBD2. V trimming: 8 bases; J trimming: 5 bases; junction bases outside the gene matches: 9. Germline CDR1 and CDR2: LGHNT and FRNRAP. The CDR3 sequence is 14 residues long. The CDR3, as DNA: TGTGCTAGTTCCCAGCGGGGGGTAATGGAGACCCAGTACTTC. This gives the protein CASSQRGVMETQYF.

The rearrangement links TRBV7-6 to TRBJ1-1; D not resolved. The CDR3 covers 13 residues. CDR1 is SGHVS, CDR2 FNYEAQ, per germline. The V gene lost 6 bases and the J gene lost 1 base, with 9 bases spanning the gap. This chain's CDR3 is CASRPQANTEAFF. DNA of the CDR3: TGTGCCAGCAGACCTCAGGCGAACACTGAAGCTTTCTTT.

CDR3 loop: CSVAMDRFSGANVLTF. CDR3 coding DNA: TGCAGCGTTGCTATGGACAGATTCTCTGGGGCCAACGTCCTGACTTTC. The chain links TRBV29-1 to TRBJ2-6; D is perhaps TRBD1 (6 bases). The CDR3 spans 16 residues. V shed 4 bases and J shed 0 bases, with 13 bases lying between them. Germline V CDR1 and CDR2: SQVTM, ANQGSEA.

The chain links TRBV5-1 to TRBJ2-7; TRBD1 is a possible D gene (5 bases). The CDR3 runs 13 residues. Germline CDR1 and CDR2: SGHRS and YFSETQ. With 3 bases removed from V and 1 base from J, the gap between germline ends came to 8 bases. CDR3: CASSYQGSYEQYF. Here the CDR3 DNA reads TGCGCCAGCAGCTACCAGGGTTCCTACGAGCAGTACTTC. The entire variable domain, with the rest obtained from reference TRBV5-1 and TRBJ2-7, is as follows: KAGVTQTPRYLIKTRGQQVTLSCSPISGHRSVSWYQQTPGQGLQFLFEYFSETQRNKGNFPGRFSGRQFSNSRSEMNVSTLELGDSALYLCASSYQGSYEQYFGPGTRLTVT.

The rearrangement uses TRBV27 and TRBJ2-7; 9 bases agree with TRBD1. Losses at the gene ends were 6 bases for V and 3 bases for J; bases not matched to a gene: 9. Germline V gives CDR1 MNHEY, CDR2 SMNVEV (reference sequence). The CDR3 has 15 amino acids. CDR3 DNA sequence: TGTGCCAGCAGCCCCTCCACAGGGGGCTTCTACGAGCAGTACTTC. Its translation: CASSPSTGGFYEQYF.